The rows below give T cell receptor beta chains drawn from one sample of a study of CXCR3-negative and CXCR3-positive naive CD8 T cells. Each CDR3 protein gets one entry in TCRdb, which reprocessed the 5' RACE reads and gives no DNA. The clone table shows 150,000 or so distinct CDR3 sequences, with the ten largest holding about 0.48%. Sequenced material: naive CXCR3+ CD8+ T cells from blood. These TCRs come from a human donor in good health. Some clones in this sample may be carry-over from other donors' samples. The CDR3 runs from the conserved cysteine through the conserved F or W.

CDR3aa: CASSLDEGPNTGELFF; j_gene: TRBJ2-2; len: 16; v_gene: TRBV6-2/TRBV6-3
CDR3aa: CASSEALRGNEQFF; j_gene: TRBJ2-1; len: 14; v_gene: TRBV2
CDR3aa: CASSPTDRTQETQYF; j_gene: TRBJ2-5; len: 15; v_gene: TRBV7-9
CDR3aa: CASGTTGGELFF; j_gene: TRBJ2-2; len: 12; v_gene: TRBV12-5
CDR3aa: CASSLAVTEYGYTF; j_gene: TRBJ1-2; len: 14; v_gene: TRBV7-9
CDR3aa: CASSSSGGEQYF; j_gene: TRBJ2-7; len: 12; v_gene: TRBV7-6
CDR3aa: CASSADRGNTEAFF; j_gene: TRBJ1-1; len: 14; v_gene: TRBV9
CDR3aa: CASRQDNQPSVLTF; j_gene: TRBJ2-6; len: 14; v_gene: TRBV7-6
CDR3aa: CASSHADSYNEQFF; j_gene: TRBJ2-1; len: 14; v_gene: TRBV4-3
CDR3aa: CASSLRWLGYEQYF; j_gene: TRBJ2-7; len: 14; v_gene: TRBV27
CDR3aa: CSARGPGGLAVNTDTQYF; j_gene: TRBJ2-3; len: 18; v_gene: TRBV20-1
CDR3aa: CASSLPTGVREQYF; j_gene: TRBJ2-7; len: 14; v_gene: TRBV11-3
CDR3aa: CSARGSTGDYGYTF; j_gene: TRBJ1-2; len: 14; v_gene: TRBV20-1
CDR3aa: CASSQVEGQGIHGYTF; j_gene: TRBJ1-2; len: 16; v_gene: TRBV4-1
CDR3aa: CASSLNVGTEAFF; j_gene: TRBJ1-1; len: 13; v_gene: TRBV7-3
CDR3aa: CSVEEEGSHNEQFF; j_gene: TRBJ2-1; len: 14; v_gene: TRBV29-1
CDR3aa: CASSLGGQESYEQYF; j_gene: TRBJ2-7; len: 15; v_gene: TRBV11-2
CDR3aa: CASSSLPRDGYGYTF; j_gene: TRBJ1-2; len: 15; v_gene: TRBV7-2
CDR3aa: CSVNGLAGAYEQYF; j_gene: TRBJ2-7; len: 14; v_gene: TRBV29-1
CDR3aa: CASRDRAGFYYEQYF; j_gene: TRBJ2-7; len: 15; v_gene: TRBV27
CDR3aa: CASSLDGVTGELFF; j_gene: TRBJ2-2; len: 14; v_gene: TRBV7-2
CDR3aa: CASSLVGPGDRFF; j_gene: TRBJ2-1; len: 13; v_gene: TRBV5-1
CDR3aa: CASSFGLAGDTQYF; j_gene: TRBJ2-3; len: 14; v_gene: TRBV12-3/TRBV12-4
CDR3aa: CASSPAGLAGEETQYF; j_gene: TRBJ2-5; len: 16; v_gene: TRBV7-7
CDR3aa: CASSQDPQGDQPQHF; j_gene: TRBJ1-5; len: 15; v_gene: TRBV3-1
CDR3aa: CASSIPNTEAFF; j_gene: TRBJ1-1; len: 12; v_gene: TRBV19
CDR3aa: CASSWTGSQGNEQFF; j_gene: TRBJ2-1; len: 15; v_gene: TRBV6-5
CDR3aa: CSVEYLDSSSYNEQFF; j_gene: TRBJ2-1; len: 16; v_gene: TRBV29-1
CDR3aa: CATSRERAANSPLHF; j_gene: TRBJ1-6; len: 15; v_gene: TRBV15
CDR3aa: CASCDPYNEQFF; j_gene: TRBJ2-1; len: 12; v_gene: TRBV19